This T cell receptor beta chain comes out of a study of blood T cells in healthy people across ages. Study-wide points: Long-lived donors had more naive CD4+ cells and higher diversity than aged donors.

As regards this clonotype: Its antigen is not identified.

The use of a sample-barcoded 5' primer and a J-beta primer mix characterized a second PCR of about 7 to 12 cycles. Using its own MiXCR run on the 5' RACE reads, TCRdb lists one record per CDR3 protein. The sample lists about 640,000 distinct CDR3 sequences; around three fifths were seen once. In terms of origin and age, donors were healthy Caucasian individuals from Russia aged about 6 to 90. A minimum of 7 million PBMCs was isolated per sample. The CDR3 loop spans 15 amino acids. Trimming took off 0 bases at V and 2 bases at J, with 6 bases between the two ends. Germline CDR1 and CDR2: SGHRS and YFSETQ.

The gene calls are TRBV5-1 and TRBJ2-6, with D unresolved. Sequencing was done on a sample of blood. The source of this sequence is a man aged 55-75 years in good health. The CDR3 protein is CASSLGPTGANVLTF. The CDR3 nucleotides read TGCGCCAGCAGCTTGGGGCCGACTGGGGCCAACGTCCTGACTTTC.